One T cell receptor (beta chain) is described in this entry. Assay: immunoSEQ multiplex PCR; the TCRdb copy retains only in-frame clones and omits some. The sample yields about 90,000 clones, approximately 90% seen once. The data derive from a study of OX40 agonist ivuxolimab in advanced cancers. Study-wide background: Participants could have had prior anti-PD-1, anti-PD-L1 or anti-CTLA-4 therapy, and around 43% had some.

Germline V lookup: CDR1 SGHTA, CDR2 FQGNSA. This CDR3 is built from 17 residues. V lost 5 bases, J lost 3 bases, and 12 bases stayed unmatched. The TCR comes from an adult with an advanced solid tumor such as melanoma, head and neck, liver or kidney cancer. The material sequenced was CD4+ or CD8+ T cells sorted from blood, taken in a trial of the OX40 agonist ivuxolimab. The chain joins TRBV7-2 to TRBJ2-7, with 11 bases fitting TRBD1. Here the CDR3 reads CASSLVGGQGALYEQYF. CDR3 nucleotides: TGTGCCAGCAGCCTAGTAGGAGGACAGGGGGCCCTCTACGAGCAGTACTTC.